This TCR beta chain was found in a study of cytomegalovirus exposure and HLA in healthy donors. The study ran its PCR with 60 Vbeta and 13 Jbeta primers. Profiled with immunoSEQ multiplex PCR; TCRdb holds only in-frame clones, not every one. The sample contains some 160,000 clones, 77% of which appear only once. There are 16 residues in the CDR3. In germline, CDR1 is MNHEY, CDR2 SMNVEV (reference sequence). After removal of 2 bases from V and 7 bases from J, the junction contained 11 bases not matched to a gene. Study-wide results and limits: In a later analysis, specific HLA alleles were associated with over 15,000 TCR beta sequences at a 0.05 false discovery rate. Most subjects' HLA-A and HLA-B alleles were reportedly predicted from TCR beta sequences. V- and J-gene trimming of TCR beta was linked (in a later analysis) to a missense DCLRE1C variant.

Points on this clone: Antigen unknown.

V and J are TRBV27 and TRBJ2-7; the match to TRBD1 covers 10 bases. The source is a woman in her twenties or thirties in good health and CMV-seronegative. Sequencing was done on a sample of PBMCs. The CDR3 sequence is CASSLVRDRGPWEQYF. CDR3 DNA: TGTGCCAGCAGTTTAGTCCGGGACAGGGGACCGTGGGAGCAGTACTTC.